Sequencing of this TCR beta chain was carried out in a study of T cell changes during pregnancy in multiple sclerosis. Libraries were prepared by immunoSEQ multiplex PCR; TCRdb keeps only in-frame clonotypes and omits some of them. The table includes around 92,000 clones, around 93% detected once. Concerning this clone itself: At one end, the junction sequence differs from germline, possibly due to a read error. This sample includes further DNA sequences coding for the same CDR3.

This specimen consisted of peripheral blood, obtained after pregnancy. The receptor comes from a female donor with multiple sclerosis, enrolled in a pregnancy study.

The CDR3 region has the DNA TGCGCCAGCAGCCAAGTGGGGGGGACAGGGTCTTACACCGGGGAGTTGTTTTTT. Residues: CASSQVGGTGSYTGELFF. The V call is TRBV4-1, the J call TRBJ2-2; 9 bases fit TRBD1. The CDR3 loop spans 18 amino acids. Germline CDR1 MGHRA, CDR2 YSYEKL.